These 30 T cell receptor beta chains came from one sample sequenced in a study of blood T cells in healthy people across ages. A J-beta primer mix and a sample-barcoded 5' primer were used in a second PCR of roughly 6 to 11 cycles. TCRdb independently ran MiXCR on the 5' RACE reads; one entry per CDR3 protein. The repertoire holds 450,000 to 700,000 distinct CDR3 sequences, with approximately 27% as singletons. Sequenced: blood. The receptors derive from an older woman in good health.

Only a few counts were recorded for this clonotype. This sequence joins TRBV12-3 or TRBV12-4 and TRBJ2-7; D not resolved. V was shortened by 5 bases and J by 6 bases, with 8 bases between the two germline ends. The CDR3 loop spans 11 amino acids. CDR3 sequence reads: CASSEAREQYF. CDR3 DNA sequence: TGTGCCAGCAGTGAGGCCCGCGAGCAGTACTTC.

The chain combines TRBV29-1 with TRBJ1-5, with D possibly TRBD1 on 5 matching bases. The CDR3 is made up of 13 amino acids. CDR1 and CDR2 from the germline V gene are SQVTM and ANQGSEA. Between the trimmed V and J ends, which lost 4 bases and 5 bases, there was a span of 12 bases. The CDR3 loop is CSVGGTGDQPQHF. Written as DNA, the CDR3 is TGCAGCGTTGGGGGCACGGGGGATCAGCCCCAGCATTTT. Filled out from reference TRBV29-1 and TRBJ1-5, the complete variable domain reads SAVISQKPSRDICQRGTSLTIQCQVDSQVTMMFWYRQQPGQSLTLIATANQGSEATYESGFVIDKFPISRPNLTFSTLTVSNMSPEDSSIYLCSVGGTGDQPQHFGDGTRLSIL.

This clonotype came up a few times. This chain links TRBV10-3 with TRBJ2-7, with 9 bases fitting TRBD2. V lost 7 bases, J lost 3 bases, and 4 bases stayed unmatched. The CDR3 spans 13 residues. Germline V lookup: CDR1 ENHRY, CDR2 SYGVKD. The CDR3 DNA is TGTGCCATCACCGTGACTAGCGGCTACGAGCAGTACTTC. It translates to CAITVTSGYEQYF.

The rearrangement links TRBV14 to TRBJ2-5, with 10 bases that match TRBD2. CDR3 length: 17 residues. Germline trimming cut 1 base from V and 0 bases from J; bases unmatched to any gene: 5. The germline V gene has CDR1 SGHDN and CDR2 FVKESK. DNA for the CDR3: TGTGCCAGCAGCCAAGTTCAAGCGGGGGGGTACCAAGAGACCCAGTACTTC. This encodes CASSQVQAGGYQETQYF.

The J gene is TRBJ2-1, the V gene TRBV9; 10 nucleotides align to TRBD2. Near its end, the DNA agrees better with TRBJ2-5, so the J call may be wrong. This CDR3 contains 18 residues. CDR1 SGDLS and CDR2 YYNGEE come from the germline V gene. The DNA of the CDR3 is TGTGCCAGCAGCGCTACGCCTAGCGGGGGTTTATTGGGGGAGACCCAGTACTTC. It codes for CASSATPSGGLLGETQYF.

Written as DNA, the CDR3 is TGCGCCAGCAGCCAAGACCGGACAGAGGGGCTTAATGAGCAGTTCTTC. Its translation: CASSQDRTEGLNEQFF. The V and J genes are TRBV4-1 and TRBJ2-1; D might be TRBD1 (6 bases). The germline V gene encodes CDR1 MGHRA and CDR2 YSYEKL. This CDR3 region has 16 residues. Between the trimmed V and J ends, which lost 0 bases and 7 bases, there was a span of 16 bases.

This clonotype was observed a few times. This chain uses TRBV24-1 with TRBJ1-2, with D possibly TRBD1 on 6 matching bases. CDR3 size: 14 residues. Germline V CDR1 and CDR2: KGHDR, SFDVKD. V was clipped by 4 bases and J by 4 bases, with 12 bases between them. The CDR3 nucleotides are TGTGCCACCAGTGAAGGAACAGGGCGCTATGGCTACACCTTC. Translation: CATSEGTGRYGYTF.

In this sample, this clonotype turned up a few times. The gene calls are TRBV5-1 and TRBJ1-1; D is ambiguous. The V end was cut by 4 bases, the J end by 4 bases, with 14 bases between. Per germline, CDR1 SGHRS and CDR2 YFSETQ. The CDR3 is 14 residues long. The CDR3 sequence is CASSTSQVPTEAFF. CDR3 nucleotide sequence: TGCGCCAGCAGCACCTCTCAGGTCCCCACTGAAGCTTTCTTT.

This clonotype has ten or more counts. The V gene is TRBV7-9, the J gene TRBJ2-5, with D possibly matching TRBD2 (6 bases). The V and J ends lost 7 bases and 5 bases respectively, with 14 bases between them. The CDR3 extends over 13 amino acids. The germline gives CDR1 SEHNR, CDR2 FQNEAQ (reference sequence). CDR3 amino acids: CASTHWGGETQYF. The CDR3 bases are TGTGCCAGCACTCATTGGGGAGGCGAGACCCAGTACTTC.

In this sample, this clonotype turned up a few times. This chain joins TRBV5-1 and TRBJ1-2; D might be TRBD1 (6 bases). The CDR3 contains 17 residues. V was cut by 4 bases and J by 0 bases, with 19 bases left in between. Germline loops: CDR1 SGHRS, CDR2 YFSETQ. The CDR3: CASSPGTPARSNYGYTF. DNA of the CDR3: TGCGCCAGCAGCCCCGGGACACCGGCTCGGTCTAACTATGGCTACACCTTC.

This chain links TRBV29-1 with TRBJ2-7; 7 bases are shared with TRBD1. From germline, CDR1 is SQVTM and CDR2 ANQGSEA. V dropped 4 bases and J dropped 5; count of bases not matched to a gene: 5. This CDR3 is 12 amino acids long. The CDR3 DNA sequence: TGCAGCGTTGTTGAAGGGGGCAACGAGCAGTACTTC. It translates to CSVVEGGNEQYF.

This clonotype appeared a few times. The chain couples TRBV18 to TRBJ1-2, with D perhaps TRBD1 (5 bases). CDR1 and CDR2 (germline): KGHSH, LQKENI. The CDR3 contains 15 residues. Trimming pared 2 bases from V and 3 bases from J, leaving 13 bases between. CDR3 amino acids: CASSPSVTVDYGYTF. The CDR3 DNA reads TGTGCCAGCTCACCATCGGTGACAGTTGACTATGGCTACACCTTC.

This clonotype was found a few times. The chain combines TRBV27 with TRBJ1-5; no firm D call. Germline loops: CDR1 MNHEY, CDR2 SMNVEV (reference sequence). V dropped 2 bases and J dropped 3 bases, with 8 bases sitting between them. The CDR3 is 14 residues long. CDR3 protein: CASSLEQYNQPQHF. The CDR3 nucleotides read TGTGCCAGCAGTTTAGAACAGTACAATCAGCCCCAGCATTTT.

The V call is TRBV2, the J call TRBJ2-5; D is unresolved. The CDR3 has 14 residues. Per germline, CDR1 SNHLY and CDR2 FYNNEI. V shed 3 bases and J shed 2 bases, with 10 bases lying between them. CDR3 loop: CASSDRSRQETQYF. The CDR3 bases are TGTGCCAGCAGTGATCGGTCAAGGCAAGAGACCCAGTACTTC. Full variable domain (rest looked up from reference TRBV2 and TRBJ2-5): EPEVTQTPSHQVTQMGQEVILRCVPISNHLYFYWYRQILGQKVEFLVSFYNNEISEKSEIFDDQFSVERPDGSNFTLKIRSTKLEDSAMYFCASSDRSRQETQYFGPGTRLLVL.

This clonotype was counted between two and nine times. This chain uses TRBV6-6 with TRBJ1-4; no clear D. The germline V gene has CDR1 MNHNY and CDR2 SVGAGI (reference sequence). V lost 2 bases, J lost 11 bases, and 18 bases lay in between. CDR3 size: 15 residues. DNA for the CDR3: TGTGCCAGCAGTTACATGTCACCCCCCCGGGAGAAACTGTTTTTT. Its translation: CASSYMSPPREKLFF.

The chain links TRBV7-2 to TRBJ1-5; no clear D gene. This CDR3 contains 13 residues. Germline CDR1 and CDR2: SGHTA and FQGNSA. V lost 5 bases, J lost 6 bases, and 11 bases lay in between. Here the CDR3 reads CASSPLGSQPQHF. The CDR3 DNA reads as TGTGCCAGCAGCCCCCTGGGTTCTCAGCCCCAGCATTTT.

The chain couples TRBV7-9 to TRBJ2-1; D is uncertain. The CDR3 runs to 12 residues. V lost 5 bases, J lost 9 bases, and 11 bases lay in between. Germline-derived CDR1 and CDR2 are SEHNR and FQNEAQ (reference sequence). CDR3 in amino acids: CASSAGWSEQFF. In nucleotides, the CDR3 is TGTGCCAGCAGCGCCGGGTGGAGTGAGCAGTTCTTC.

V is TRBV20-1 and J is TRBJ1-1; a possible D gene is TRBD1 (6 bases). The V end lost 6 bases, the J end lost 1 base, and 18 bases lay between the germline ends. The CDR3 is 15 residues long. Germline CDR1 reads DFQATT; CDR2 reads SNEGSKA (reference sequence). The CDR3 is CSAAALRGANTEAFF. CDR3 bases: TGCAGTGCCGCCGCCCTAAGGGGGGCGAACACTGAAGCTTTCTTT.

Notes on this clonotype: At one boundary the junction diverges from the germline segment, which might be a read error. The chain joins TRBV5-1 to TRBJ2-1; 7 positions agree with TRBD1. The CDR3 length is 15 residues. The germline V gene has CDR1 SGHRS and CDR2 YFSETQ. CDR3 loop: CAGYDGTVSYNERFF. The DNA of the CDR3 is TGCGCCGGCTACGACGGGACAGTCTCCTACAATGAGCGGTTCTTC.

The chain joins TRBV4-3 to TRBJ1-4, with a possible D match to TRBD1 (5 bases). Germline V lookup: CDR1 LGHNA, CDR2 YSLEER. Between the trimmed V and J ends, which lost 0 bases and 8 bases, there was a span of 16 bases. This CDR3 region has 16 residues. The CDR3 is CASSQDLAGGREKLFF. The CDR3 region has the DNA TGCGCCAGCAGCCAAGATCTGGCGGGGGGACGGGAAAAACTGTTTTTT.

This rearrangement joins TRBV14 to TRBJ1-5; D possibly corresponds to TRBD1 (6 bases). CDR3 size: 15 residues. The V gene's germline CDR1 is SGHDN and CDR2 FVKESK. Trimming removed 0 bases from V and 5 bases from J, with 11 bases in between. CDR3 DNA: TGTGCCAGCAGCCAAGATTTGGACAGTTATCAGCCCCAGCATTTT. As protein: CASSQDLDSYQPQHF. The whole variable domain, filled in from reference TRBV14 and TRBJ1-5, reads EAGVTQFPSHSVIEKGQTVTLRCDPISGHDNLYWYRRVMGKEIKFLLHFVKESKQDESGMPNNRFLAERTGGTYSTLKVQPAELEDSGVYFCASSQDLDSYQPQHFGDGTRLSIL.

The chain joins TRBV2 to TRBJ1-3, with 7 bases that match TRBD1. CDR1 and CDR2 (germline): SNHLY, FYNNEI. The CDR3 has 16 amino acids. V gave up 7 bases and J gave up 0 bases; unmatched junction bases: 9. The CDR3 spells CASILDRTISGNTIYF. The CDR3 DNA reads TGTGCCAGCATCTTGGACAGGACCATCTCTGGAAACACCATATATTTT.

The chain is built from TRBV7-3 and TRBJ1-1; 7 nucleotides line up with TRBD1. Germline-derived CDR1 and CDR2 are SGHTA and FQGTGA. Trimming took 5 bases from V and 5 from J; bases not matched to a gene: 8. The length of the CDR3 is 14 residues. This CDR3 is CASSRQGEYTEAFF. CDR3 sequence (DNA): TGTGCCAGCAGCAGGCAGGGGGAGTATACTGAAGCTTTCTTT.

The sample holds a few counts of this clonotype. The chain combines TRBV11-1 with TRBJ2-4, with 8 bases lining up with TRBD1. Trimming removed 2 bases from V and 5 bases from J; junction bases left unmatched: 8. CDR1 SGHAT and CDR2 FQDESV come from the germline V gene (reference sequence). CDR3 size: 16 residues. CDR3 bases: TGTGCCAGCAGCTTACATTTCGGGACAGGAGAAAACATTCAGTACTTC. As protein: CASSLHFGTGENIQYF.

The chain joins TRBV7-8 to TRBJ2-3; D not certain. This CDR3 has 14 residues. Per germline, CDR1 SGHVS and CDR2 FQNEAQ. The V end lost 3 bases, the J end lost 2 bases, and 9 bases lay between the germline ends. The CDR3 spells CASSFPRPTDTQYF. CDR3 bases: TGTGCCAGCAGCTTTCCGCGCCCCACAGATACGCAGTATTTT. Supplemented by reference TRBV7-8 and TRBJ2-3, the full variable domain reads GAGVSQSPRYKVAKRGQDVALRCDPISGHVSLFWYQQALGQGPEFLTYFQNEAQLDKSGLPSDRFFAERPEGSVSTLKIQRTQQEDSAVYLCASSFPRPTDTQYFGPGTRLTVL.

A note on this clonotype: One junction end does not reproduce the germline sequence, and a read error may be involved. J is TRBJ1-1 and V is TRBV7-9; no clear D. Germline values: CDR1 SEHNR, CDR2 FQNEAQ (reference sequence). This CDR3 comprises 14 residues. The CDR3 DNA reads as TGTGCCAGCAGCTTTTATGGGGAGAACACTGAAGATTTCTTT. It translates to CASSFYGENTEDFF.

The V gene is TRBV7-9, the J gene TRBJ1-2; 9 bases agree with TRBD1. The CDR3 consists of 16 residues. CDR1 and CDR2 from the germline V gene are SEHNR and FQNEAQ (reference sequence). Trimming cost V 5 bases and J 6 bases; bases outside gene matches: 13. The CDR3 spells CASSPTRVRDRDGYTF. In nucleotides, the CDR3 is TGTGCCAGCAGCCCGACCCGGGTCCGGGACAGGGATGGCTACACCTTC.

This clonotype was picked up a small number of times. In nucleotides, the CDR3 is TGTGCCAGCAGCTCGCAGGGGTCCGGGGAGCTGTTTTTT. This codes for CASSSQGSGELFF. The chain combines TRBV5-5 with TRBJ2-2; D is possibly TRBD1 (6 bases). Deletions cut 3 bases from V and 6 bases from J, with 9 bases between. Germline CDR1 is SGHKS and CDR2 is YYEKEE (reference sequence). The CDR3 spans 13 residues.

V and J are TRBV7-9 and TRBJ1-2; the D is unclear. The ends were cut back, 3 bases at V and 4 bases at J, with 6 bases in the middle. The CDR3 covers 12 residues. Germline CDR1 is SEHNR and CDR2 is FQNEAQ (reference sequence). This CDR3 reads CASSFGGYGYTF. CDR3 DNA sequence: TGTGCCAGCAGCTTTGGCGGCTATGGCTACACCTTC.

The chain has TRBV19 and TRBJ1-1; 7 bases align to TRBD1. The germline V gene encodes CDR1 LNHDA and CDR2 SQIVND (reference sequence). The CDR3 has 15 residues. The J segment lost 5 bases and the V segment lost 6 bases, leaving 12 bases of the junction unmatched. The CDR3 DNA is TGTGCCAGTAGCCCTCGACAGGGAGTCGGGACTGAAGCTTTCTTT. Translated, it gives CASSPRQGVGTEAFF.